The next 23 T cell receptor beta chains were all read from a single sample in a study of T-cell reconstitution after alpha-beta-depleted transplantation in children (TCRdb year 2016). This specimen's treatment or condition label, interpreted: allogeneic hematopoietic cell transplantation with graft depleted of TCRalphabeta T cells and CD19 B cells. The library was prepared using PCR. Data came from an Illumina HiSeq 2500. TCR library preparation used molecular barcoding, with unique molecular identifiers applied to normalize quantification of the TCRbeta repertoire. In TCRdb, the public reads were trimmed at Q25 with fastp and aligned with MiXCR, with productive beta chains retained. Every entry covers one CDR3 protein and lists the most common genes and DNA from its rows. Across this sample there are just under 150,000 distinct CDR3 sequences, with about 9% seen only once. The ten most abundant clones make up 15% to 20% of the sample.

The sequenced sample was PBMCs, mostly from graft donor cells, obtained 180 days after TCRalphabeta/CD19-depleted stem cell transplant. These TCRs come from a female patient under 10 years old who had a stem cell transplant for congenital amegakaryocytic thrombocytopenia, so the T cells may come from the graft donor.

This clonotype occurred many times. The chain has TRBV9 and TRBJ2-1; a weak D match, TRBD1 (6 bases). This CDR3 is 15 amino acids long. Trimming shortened V by 1 base and J by 5 bases, and 13 bases separated the two germline ends. Germline V CDR1 and CDR2: SGDLS, YYNGEE. The CDR3: CASSVPGQHDNEQFF. In nucleotides, the CDR3 is TGTGCCAGCAGCGTACCCGGACAGCATGACAATGAGCAGTTCTTC. The full variable domain, its missing parts supplied by reference TRBV9 and TRBJ2-1, is DSGVTQTPKHLITATGQRVTLRCSPRSGDLSVYWYQQSLDQGLQFLIQYYNGEERAKGNILERFSAQQFPDLHSELNLSSLELGDSALYFCASSVPGQHDNEQFFGPGTRLTVL.

This clonotype was found a few times. The CDR3 DNA is TGCAGTTCAACGGGCGGGAGGGCCTACGAGCAGTACTTC. Amino acids: CSSTGGRAYEQYF. This rearrangement joins TRBV20-1 to TRBJ2-7; 9 bases match TRBD2. The J segment lost 2 bases and the V segment lost 8 bases, leaving 7 bases of the junction unmatched. Germline-derived CDR1 and CDR2 are DFQATT and SNEGSKA (reference sequence). The CDR3 sequence is 13 residues long.

This chain links TRBV20-1 with TRBJ1-3; D is possibly TRBD1 (5 bases). Germline V gene lookup returns CDR1 DFQATT and CDR2 SNEGSKA (reference sequence). This CDR3 is built from 13 residues. Deletions cut 6 bases from V and 5 bases from J, with 14 bases between. The CDR3 bases are TGCAGTGCCATTCCGGGACGCCGAAACACCATATATTTT. Translated: CSAIPGRRNTIYF.

This clonotype occurred many times. The chain links TRBV5-1 to TRBJ2-1; 8 positions match TRBD1. V lost 4 bases, J lost 4 bases, and 10 bases stayed unmatched. The CDR3 extends over 16 amino acids. The germline V gene has CDR1 SGHRS and CDR2 YFSETQ. The CDR3 DNA reads as TGCGCCAGCAGCCAGAGACAGGGGTTTTTTTACAATGAGCAGTTCTTC. Amino acid sequence: CASSQRQGFFYNEQFF.

This clonotype was seen at least ten times. V is TRBV7-2 and J is TRBJ2-7; D may be TRBD2 (5 bases). Between the trimmed V and J ends, which lost 2 bases and 2 bases, there was a span of 16 bases. CDR3 length: 16 residues. CDR1 SGHTA and CDR2 FQGNSA come from the germline V gene. The CDR3 region is CASSLQSSAGPYEQYF. Here the CDR3 DNA reads TGTGCCAGCAGCTTACAGTCCTCGGCGGGCCCCTACGAGCAGTACTTC. Looking up the rest from reference TRBV7-2 and TRBJ2-7 gives the full variable domain: GAGVSQSPSNKVTEKGKDVELRCDPISGHTALYWYRQSLGQGLEFLIYFQGNSAPDKSGLPSDRFSAERTGGSVSTLTIQRTQQEDSAVYLCASSLQSSAGPYEQYFGPGTRLTVT.

This clonotype occurred many times. V and J are TRBV28 and TRBJ1-3, with 9 bases aligning to TRBD1. Per germline, CDR1 MDHEN and CDR2 SYDVKM. With V trimmed by 5 bases and J by 5 bases, 7 bases remained unmatched. CDR3 length: 15 amino acids. The CDR3 region is CASSAPGQGRNTIYF. In DNA form, the CDR3 reads TGTGCCAGCAGTGCTCCGGGACAGGGTCGAAACACCATATATTTT.

This clonotype has only a few counts. V is TRBV20-1 and J is TRBJ2-2; D may correspond to TRBD1 or TRBD2 (6 bases each). Trimming removed 3 bases from V and 7 bases from J, with 15 bases in between. This CDR3 is built from 14 residues. CDR1 and CDR2 (germline): DFQATT, SNEGSKA (reference sequence). The CDR3 DNA sequence: TGCAGTGCTAGTCCCTTGGGGGGCCTCGGGGAGCTGTTTTTT. This encodes CSASPLGGLGELFF.

The table lists this clonotype with many counts. The CDR3 DNA follows: TGTGCCAGCAGTTTTTTCTCGGGTATGAACACTGAAGCTTTCTTT. It codes for CASSFFSGMNTEAFF. V usage is TRBV12-3 or TRBV12-4 and J usage is TRBJ1-1; D not resolved. V dropped 3 bases and J dropped 0 bases, with 11 bases sitting between them. CDR3 length: 15 amino acids.

This clonotype was counted at least ten times. The rearrangement uses TRBV28 and TRBJ2-6; D call uncertain. The germline CDR1 and CDR2 sequences are MDHEN and SYDVKM. V was shortened by 10 bases and J by 2 bases, with 6 bases between the two germline ends. The CDR3 has 12 amino acids. CDR3 sequence reads: CATLAGANVLTF. CDR3 bases: TGTGCCACCTTAGCTGGGGCCAACGTCCTGACTTTC.

This clonotype was seen many times. This chain connects TRBV12-3 or TRBV12-4 to TRBJ1-1; D is unresolved. Trimming took 6 bases from V and 2 from J, leaving 10 bases between them. The CDR3 spans 13 residues. CDR3: CASRHTANTEAFF. The CDR3 DNA follows: TGTGCCAGCAGGCATACAGCTAACACTGAAGCTTTCTTT.

This clonotype was picked up a small number of times. This chain links TRBV5-1 with TRBJ2-5; 9 positions agree with TRBD1. The ends lost 4 bases at V and 3 bases at J; junction bases unmatched: 7. The CDR3 is made up of 15 amino acids. Germline V gene lookup returns CDR1 SGHRS and CDR2 YFSETQ. The CDR3 region is CASSPPGQGKETQYF. As DNA, the CDR3 is TGCGCCAGCAGCCCGCCGGGACAGGGTAAAGAGACCCAGTACTTC.

This clonotype was observed at least ten times. The chain is built from TRBV5-6 and TRBJ1-5, with 8 bases that match TRBD1. The CDR3 length is 13 residues. The V and J ends lost 4 bases and 6 bases, in that order; junction bases with no gene match: 3. Germline CDR1 reads SGHDT; CDR2 reads YYEEEE. The CDR3 loop reads CASSRDRGQPQHF. Written as DNA, the CDR3 is TGTGCCAGCAGCCGCGACAGGGGTCAGCCCCAGCATTTT.

This clonotype was detected ten times or more. V usage is TRBV20-1 and J usage is TRBJ2-7; no firm D call. The germline V and J ends were trimmed by 1 base and 1 base, with 5 bases remaining between them. This CDR3 contains 12 residues. From germline, CDR1 is DFQATT and CDR2 SNEGSKA (reference sequence). The CDR3 sequence: CSARVTSYEQYF. For the CDR3, the DNA is TGCAGTGCTAGAGTGACGTCCTACGAGCAGTACTTC.

Remarks on this clonotype: A read error may be the cause here, since a much bigger clone is one base away. The genes are TRBV3-1 and TRBJ1-1; D is possibly TRBD1 (6 bases). Germline CDR1 and CDR2: LGHDT and YNNKEL (reference sequence). Trimming pared 2 bases from V and 7 bases from J, leaving 11 bases between. This CDR3 is built from 13 residues. The CDR3 protein is CASSQRIRGEAFF. CDR3 coding DNA: TGTGCCAGCAGCCAAAGGATCAGGGGTGAAGCTTTCTTT.

This clonotype was detected only a few times. The chain recombines TRBV18 with TRBJ1-6; D ambiguous. Germline-derived CDR1 and CDR2 are KGHSH and LQKENI. The V gene lost 3 bases and the J gene lost 10 bases, with 7 bases spanning the gap. The CDR3 is 12 residues long. In DNA, the CDR3 is TGTGCCAGCTCACCTTCCGCATCACCCCTCCACTTT. Protein: CASSPSASPLHF.

The sample holds a few counts of this clonotype. The rearrangement joins TRBV11-2 to TRBJ2-1; D ambiguous. Germline V gene sequence: CDR1 SGHAT, CDR2 FQNNGV. V dropped 1 base and J dropped 2 bases, with 12 bases sitting between them. CDR3 length: 16 amino acids. CDR3 residues: CASSLGPGRAYNEQFF. The CDR3 nucleotides read TGTGCCAGCAGCTTAGGTCCAGGACGAGCCTACAATGAGCAGTTCTTC.

The chain recombines TRBV19 with TRBJ2-2, with TRBD1 as a possible D gene (5 bases). The CDR3 loop spans 14 amino acids. V lost 3 bases to trimming and J lost 1 base, with 6 bases between them. Germline V gives CDR1 LNHDA, CDR2 SQIVND (reference sequence). This CDR3 is CASSIQGNTGELFF. CDR3 sequence (DNA): TGTGCCAGTAGTATCCAGGGGAACACCGGGGAGCTGTTTTTT.

This clonotype was seen repeatedly, ten times or more. The chain carries TRBV6-1 and TRBJ1-4; tentatively, D is TRBD1 (5 bases). This CDR3 spans 14 amino acids. The V and J ends lost 5 bases and 1 base respectively, with 8 bases between them. The germline V gene has CDR1 MNHNS and CDR2 SASEGT. The CDR3, as DNA: TGTGCCAGCAGTCTAGGGGTAACTAATGAAAAACTGTTTTTT. Amino acid sequence: CASSLGVTNEKLFF.

There are many counts of this clonotype. This chain uses TRBV28 with TRBJ2-1; 7 bases are shared with TRBD2. The V gene's germline CDR1 is MDHEN and CDR2 SYDVKM. This CDR3 has 11 residues. The CDR3 sequence: CVSSGYNEQFF. The CDR3 DNA follows: TGTGTATCTAGCGGCTACAATGAGCAGTTCTTC.

Many counts were recorded for this clonotype. The gene calls are TRBV5-5 and TRBJ2-1; D gene uncertain. The CDR3 contains 13 residues. The germline V gene encodes CDR1 SGHKS and CDR2 YYEKEE (reference sequence). V was pared by 0 bases and J by 3 bases, with 4 bases between. The CDR3 spells CASSLGFYNEQFF. The CDR3 nucleotides are TGTGCCAGCAGCTTGGGTTTCTACAATGAGCAGTTCTTC. Full variable domain (remainder filled in from reference TRBV5-5 and TRBJ2-1): DAGVTQSPTHLIKTRGQQVTLRCSPISGHKSVSWYQQVLGQGPQFIFQYYEKEERGRGNFPDRFSARQFPNYSSELNVNALLLGDSALYLCASSLGFYNEQFFGPGTRLTVL.

This clonotype was recorded at least ten times. The chain joins TRBV5-6 to TRBJ2-3; the D gene is possibly TRBD2 (7 bases). The germline V gene has CDR1 SGHDT and CDR2 YYEEEE. Trimming cost V 4 bases and J 4 bases, with 16 bases left between them. This CDR3 is 15 amino acids long. The CDR3 coding sequence is TGTGCCAGCAGCGCTGGGGGGGGCCCCGCAGATACGCAGTATTTT. Translated, it gives CASSAGGGPADTQYF.

The sample holds many counts of this clonotype. This sequence joins TRBV7-2 and TRBJ2-1, with a possible D match to TRBD2 (5 bases). V lost 6 bases and J lost 7, with 19 bases in between. Germline CDR1 SGHTA, CDR2 FQGNSA. This CDR3 comprises 15 residues. The CDR3 is CASSPLRTRVNEQFF. In DNA form, the CDR3 reads TGTGCCAGCAGTCCCCTTCGGACTCGGGTGAATGAGCAGTTCTTC.

The chain uses TRBV27 and TRBJ2-3; D remains unclear. V lost 1 base and J lost 0, with 14 bases in between. Germline CDR1 is MNHEY and CDR2 is SMNVEV (reference sequence). The CDR3 contains 17 residues. The DNA of the CDR3 is TGTGCCAGCAGTTTATTAGGGTCAGAGCCTAGCACAGATACGCAGTATTTT. It yields the protein CASSLLGSEPSTDTQYF.